Sequencing of this TCR beta chain was carried out in a study of T cells in Graves' hyperthyroidism and ophthalmopathy. The ends lost 8 bases at V and 1 base at J; junction bases unmatched: 5. Germline lookup yields CDR1 MDHEN and CDR2 SYDVKM. This CDR3 has 14 residues. Amplified regions were TCR beta CDR3 sequences from RNA transcripts. TCR CDR3 regions were first amplified by RT-PCR with HTBI primers. TCRdb redid the calling of the multiplex PCR reads with MiXCR, one entry per CDR3 protein. This sample yields 640,000 or so distinct CDR3 sequences, of which approximately 15% are seen a single time; about 4% belongs to the top ten.

Material for sequencing was blood. The rearrangement joins TRBV28 to TRBJ1-2; 9 nucleotides align to TRBD1. The sequence was collected from a woman in her thirties or forties with Graves' ophthalmopathy. CDR3 bases: TGTGCCAGCCGAGGACAGGGGCTTAACTATGGCTACACCTTC. Amino acids: CASRGQGLNYGYTF.